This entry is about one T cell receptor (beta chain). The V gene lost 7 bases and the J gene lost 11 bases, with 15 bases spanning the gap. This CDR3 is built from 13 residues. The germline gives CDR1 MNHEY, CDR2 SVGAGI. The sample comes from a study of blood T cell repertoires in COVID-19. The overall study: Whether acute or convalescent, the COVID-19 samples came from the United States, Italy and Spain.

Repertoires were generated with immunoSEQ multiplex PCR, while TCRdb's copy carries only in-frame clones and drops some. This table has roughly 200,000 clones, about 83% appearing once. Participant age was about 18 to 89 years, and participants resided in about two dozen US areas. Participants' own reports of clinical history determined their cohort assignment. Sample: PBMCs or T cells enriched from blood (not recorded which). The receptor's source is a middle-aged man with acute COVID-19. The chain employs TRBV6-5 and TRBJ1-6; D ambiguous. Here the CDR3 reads CASTSDRGTPLHF. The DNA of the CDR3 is TGTGCCAGCACAAGTGACCGAGGAACACCCCTCCACTTT.